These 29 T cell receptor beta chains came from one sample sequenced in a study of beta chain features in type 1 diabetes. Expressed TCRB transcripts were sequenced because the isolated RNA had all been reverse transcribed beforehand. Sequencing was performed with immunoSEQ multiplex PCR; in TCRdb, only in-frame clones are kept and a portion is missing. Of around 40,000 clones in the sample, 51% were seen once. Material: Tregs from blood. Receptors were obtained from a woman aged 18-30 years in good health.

In nucleotides, the CDR3 is TGTGCCAGCACCTCCGAGCGGGACCCTTTCCAGTTCTTC. Translating gives CASTSERDPFQFF. The gene calls are TRBV7-9 and TRBJ2-1; TRBD2 agrees at 7 bases. There are 13 residues in the CDR3. The J segment lost 13 bases and the V segment lost 7 bases, leaving 13 bases of the junction unmatched. Germline V gene data show CDR1 as SEHNR and CDR2 as FQNEAQ (reference sequence).

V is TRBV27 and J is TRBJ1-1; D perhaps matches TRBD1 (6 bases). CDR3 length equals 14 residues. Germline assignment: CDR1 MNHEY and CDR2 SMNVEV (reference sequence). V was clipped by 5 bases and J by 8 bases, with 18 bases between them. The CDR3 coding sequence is TGTGCCAGCAGTCCAAACAGGGTGGGTCTCGAAGCTTTCTTT. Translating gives CASSPNRVGLEAFF.

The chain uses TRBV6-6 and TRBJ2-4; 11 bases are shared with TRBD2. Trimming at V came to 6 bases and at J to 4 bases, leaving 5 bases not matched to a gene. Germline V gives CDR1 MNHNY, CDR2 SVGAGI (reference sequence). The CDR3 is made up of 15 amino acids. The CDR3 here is CASRLGTSGKNIQYF. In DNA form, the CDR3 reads TGTGCCAGCAGACTTGGGACTAGCGGTAAAAACATTCAGTACTTC.

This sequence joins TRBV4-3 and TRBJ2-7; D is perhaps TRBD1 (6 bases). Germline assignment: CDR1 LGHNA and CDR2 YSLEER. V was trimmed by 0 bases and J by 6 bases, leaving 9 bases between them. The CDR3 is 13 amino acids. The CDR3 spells CASSQEPGAEQYF. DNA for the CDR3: TGCGCCAGCAGCCAAGAACCAGGGGCCGAGCAGTACTTC.

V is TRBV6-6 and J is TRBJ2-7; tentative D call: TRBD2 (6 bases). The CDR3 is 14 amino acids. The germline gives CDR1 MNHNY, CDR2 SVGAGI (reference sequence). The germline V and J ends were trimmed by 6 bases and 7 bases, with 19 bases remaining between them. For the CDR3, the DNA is TGTGCCAGCAGACCCACCGGGAGCGGATGGGAGCAGTACTTC. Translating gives CASRPTGSGWEQYF.

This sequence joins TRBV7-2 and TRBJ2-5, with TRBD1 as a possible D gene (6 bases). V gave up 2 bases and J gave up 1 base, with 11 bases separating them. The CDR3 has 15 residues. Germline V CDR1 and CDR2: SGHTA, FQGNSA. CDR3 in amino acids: CASSLSGQIQETQYF. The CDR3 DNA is TGTGCCAGCAGCTTATCCGGACAGATCCAAGAGACCCAGTACTTC.

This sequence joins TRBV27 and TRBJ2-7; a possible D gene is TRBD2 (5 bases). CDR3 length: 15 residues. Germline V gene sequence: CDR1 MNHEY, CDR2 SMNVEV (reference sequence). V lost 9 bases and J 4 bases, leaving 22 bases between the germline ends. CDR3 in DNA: TGTGCCAGTCGAAATGGCGCGGGCTGGTATTACGAGCAGTACTTC. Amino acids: CASRNGAGWYYEQYF.

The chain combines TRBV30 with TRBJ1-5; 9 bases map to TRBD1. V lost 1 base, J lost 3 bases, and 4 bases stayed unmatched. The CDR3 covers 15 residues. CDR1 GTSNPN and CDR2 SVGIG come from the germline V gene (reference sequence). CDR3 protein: CAWSGGTGFNQPQHF. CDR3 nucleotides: TGTGCCTGGAGTGGCGGGACAGGGTTCAATCAGCCCCAGCATTTT.

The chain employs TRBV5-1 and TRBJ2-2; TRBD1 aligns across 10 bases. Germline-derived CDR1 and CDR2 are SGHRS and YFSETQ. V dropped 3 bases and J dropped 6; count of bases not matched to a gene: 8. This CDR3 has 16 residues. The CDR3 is CASSSGGQGGSGELFF. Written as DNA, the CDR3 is TGCGCCAGCAGCTCAGGTGGACAGGGGGGGTCCGGGGAGCTGTTTTTT.

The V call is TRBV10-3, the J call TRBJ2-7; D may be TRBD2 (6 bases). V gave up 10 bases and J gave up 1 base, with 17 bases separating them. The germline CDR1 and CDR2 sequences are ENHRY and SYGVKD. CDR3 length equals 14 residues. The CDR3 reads CATTEGLLSYEQYF. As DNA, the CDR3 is TGTGCCACCACGGAGGGACTCCTTTCCTACGAGCAGTACTTC.

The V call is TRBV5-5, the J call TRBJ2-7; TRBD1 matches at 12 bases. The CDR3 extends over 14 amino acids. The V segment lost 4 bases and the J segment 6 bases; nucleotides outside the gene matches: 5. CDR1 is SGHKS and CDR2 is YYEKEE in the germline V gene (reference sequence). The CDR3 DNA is TGTGCCAGCAGCAAGGGACAGGGGGCAGGCGAGCAGTACTTC. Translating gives CASSKGQGAGEQYF.

CDR3 coding DNA: TGCAGCGGACAAACTAGTATCACCTACAATGAGCAGTTCTTC. Residues: CSGQTSITYNEQFF. The genes are TRBV29-1 and TRBJ2-1; possible D gene TRBD2, 5 bases. This CDR3 has 14 residues. The germline gives CDR1 SQVTM, CDR2 ANQGSEA. With 7 bases removed from V and 2 bases from J, the gap between germline ends came to 15 bases.

The DNA for the CDR3 is TGTGCCAGCAGTTACCGGGACAGAAAAGAAAAACTGTTTTTT. This encodes CASSYRDRKEKLFF. The chain carries TRBV6-5 and TRBJ1-4, with 7 bases lining up with TRBD1. The V segment lost 2 bases and the J segment 8 bases; nucleotides outside the gene matches: 5. Germline V gene data show CDR1 as MNHEY and CDR2 as SVGAGI. The CDR3 runs 14 residues.

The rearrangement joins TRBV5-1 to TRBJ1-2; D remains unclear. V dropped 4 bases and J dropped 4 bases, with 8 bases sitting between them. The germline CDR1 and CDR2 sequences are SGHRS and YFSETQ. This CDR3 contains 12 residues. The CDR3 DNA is TGCGCCAGCAGCGGAGGATTCTATGGCTACACCTTC. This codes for CASSGGFYGYTF.

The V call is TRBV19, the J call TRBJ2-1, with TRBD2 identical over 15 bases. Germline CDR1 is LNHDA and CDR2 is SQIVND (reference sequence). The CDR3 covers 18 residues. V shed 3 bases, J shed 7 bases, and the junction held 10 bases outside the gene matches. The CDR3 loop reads CASSIRTSGRASVNEQFF. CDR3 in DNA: TGTGCCAGTAGTATCAGGACTAGCGGGAGGGCCAGCGTTAATGAGCAGTTCTTC.

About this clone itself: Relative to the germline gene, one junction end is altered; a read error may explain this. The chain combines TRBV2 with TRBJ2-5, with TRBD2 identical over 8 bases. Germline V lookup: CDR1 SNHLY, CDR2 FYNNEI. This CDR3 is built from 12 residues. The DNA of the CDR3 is TGTGCCAGCAGTGAAGCGCTGGGACTAGATCACTTC. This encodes CASSEALGLDHF. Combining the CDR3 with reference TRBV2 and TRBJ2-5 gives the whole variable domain EPEVTQTPSHQVTQMGQEVILRCVPISNHLYFYWYRQILGQKVEFLVSFYNNEISEKSEIFDDQFSVERPDGSNFTLKIRSTKLEDSAMYFCASSEALGLDHFGPGTRLLVL.

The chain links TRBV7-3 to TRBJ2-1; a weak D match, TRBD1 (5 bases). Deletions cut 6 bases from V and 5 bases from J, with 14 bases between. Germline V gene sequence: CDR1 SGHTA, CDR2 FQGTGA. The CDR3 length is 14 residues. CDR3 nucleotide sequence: TGTGCCAGCAGTAACCGGCAAGGGGACAATGAGCAGTTCTTC. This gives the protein CASSNRQGDNEQFF.

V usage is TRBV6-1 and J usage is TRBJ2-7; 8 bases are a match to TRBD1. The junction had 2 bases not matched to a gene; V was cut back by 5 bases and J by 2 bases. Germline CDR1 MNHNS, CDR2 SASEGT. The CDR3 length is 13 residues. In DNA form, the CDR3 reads TGTGCCAGCAGTAGGACAGGGACCTACGAGCAGTACTTC. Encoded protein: CASSRTGTYEQYF.

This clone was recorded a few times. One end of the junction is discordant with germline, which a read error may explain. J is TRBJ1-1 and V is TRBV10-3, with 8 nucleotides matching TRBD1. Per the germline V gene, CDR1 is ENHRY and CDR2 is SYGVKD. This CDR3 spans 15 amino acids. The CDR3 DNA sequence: TGTGCCAGCAGTCGTAGGACAGGGAAGAACACTGAAGCTTTCTTT. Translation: CASSRRTGKNTEAFF.

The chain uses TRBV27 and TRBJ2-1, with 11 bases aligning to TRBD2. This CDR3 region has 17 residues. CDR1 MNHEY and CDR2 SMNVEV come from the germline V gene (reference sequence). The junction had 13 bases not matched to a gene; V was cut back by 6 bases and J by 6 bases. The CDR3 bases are TGTGCCAGCAGCCACTTTACCGGGACTAGCGGACTCAATGAGCAGTTCTTC. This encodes CASSHFTGTSGLNEQFF.

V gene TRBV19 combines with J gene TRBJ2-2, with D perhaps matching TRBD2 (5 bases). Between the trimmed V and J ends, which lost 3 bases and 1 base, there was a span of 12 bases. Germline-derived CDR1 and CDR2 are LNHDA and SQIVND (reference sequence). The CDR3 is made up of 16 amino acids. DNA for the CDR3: TGTGCCAGTAGTATTAACCTAGCCCTGAACACCGGGGAGCTGTTTTTT. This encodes CASSINLALNTGELFF.

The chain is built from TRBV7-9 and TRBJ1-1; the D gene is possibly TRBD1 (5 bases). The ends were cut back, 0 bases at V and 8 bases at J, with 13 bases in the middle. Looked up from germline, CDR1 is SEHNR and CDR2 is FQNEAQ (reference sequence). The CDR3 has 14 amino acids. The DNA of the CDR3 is TGTGCCAGCAGCTTAGCGCTGGGGGGTAAGGAAGCTTTCTTT. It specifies CASSLALGGKEAFF.

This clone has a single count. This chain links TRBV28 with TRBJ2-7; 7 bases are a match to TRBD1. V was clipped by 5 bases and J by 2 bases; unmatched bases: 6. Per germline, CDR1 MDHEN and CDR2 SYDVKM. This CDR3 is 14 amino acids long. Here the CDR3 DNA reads TGTGCCAGCAGTCCCGGGACAGCTCCCTACGAGCAGTACTTC. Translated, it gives CASSPGTAPYEQYF. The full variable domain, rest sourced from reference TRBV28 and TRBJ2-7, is DVKVTQSSRYLVKRTGEKVFLECVQDMDHENMFWYRQDPGLGLRLIYFSYDVKMKEKGDIPEGYSVSREKKERFSLILESASTNQTSMYLCASSPGTAPYEQYFGPGTRLTVT.

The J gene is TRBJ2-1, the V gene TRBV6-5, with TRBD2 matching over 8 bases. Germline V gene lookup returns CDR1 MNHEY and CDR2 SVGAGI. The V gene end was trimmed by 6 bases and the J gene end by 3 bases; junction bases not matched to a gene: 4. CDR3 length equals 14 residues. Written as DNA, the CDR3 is TGTGCCAGCAGCTTTAGCGGGATCTACAATGAGCAGTTCTTC. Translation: CASSFSGIYNEQFF.

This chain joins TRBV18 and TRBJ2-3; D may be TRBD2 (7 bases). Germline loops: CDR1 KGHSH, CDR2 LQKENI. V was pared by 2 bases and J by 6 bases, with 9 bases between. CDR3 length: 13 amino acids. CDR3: CASSPGGADTQYF. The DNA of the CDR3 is TGTGCCAGCTCACCAGGGGGGGCTGATACGCAGTATTTT.

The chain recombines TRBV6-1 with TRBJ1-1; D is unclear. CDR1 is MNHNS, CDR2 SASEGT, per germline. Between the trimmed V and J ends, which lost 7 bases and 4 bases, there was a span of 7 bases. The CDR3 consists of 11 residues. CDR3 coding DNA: TGTGCCAGCACTTACACCACTGAAGCTTTCTTT. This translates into CASTYTTEAFF.

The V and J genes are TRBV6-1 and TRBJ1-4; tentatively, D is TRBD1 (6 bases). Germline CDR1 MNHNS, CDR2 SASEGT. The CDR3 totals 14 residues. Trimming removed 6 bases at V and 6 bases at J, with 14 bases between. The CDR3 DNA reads TGTGCCAGCAGGGATACAGGGTGGGATGAAAAACTGTTTTTT. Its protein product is CASRDTGWDEKLFF.

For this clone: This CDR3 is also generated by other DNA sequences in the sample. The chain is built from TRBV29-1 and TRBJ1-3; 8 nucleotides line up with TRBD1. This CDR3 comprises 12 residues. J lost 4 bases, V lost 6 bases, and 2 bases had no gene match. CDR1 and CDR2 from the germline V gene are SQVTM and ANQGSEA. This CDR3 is CSVRTGGNTIYF. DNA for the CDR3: TGCAGCGTCCGGACAGGGGGAAACACCATATATTTT.

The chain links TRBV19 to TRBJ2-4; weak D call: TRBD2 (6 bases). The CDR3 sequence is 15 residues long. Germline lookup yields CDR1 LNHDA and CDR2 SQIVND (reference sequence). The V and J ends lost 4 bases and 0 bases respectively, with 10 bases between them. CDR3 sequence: CASSKPGLAKNIQYF. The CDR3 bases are TGTGCCAGTAGTAAGCCGGGACTAGCCAAAAACATTCAGTACTTC. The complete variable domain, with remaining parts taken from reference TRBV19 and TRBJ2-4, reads DGGITQSPKYLFRKEGQNVTLSCEQNLNHDAMYWYRQDPGQGLRLIYYSQIVNDFQKGDIAEGYSVSREKKESFPLTVTSAQKNPTAFYLCASSKPGLAKNIQYFGAGTRLSVL.